The 18 T cell receptor beta chains listed next were all sequenced from one sample in a study of OX40 agonist ivuxolimab in advanced cancers. TCRdb's table, derived via immunoSEQ multiplex PCR, lists solely in-frame clones and lacks some. The sample has under 100,000 clones, roughly 90% seen once. This sample comprised CD4+ or CD8+ T cells sorted from blood, obtained in a trial of the OX40 agonist ivuxolimab. Receptors were obtained from an adult with an advanced solid tumor such as melanoma, head and neck, liver or kidney cancer.

V gene TRBV7-8 combines with J gene TRBJ2-1; TRBD2 aligns across 8 bases. Germline CDR1 SGHVS, CDR2 FQNEAQ. J gave up 4 bases and V 3 bases, and 11 bases lay outside the gene matches. The CDR3 consists of 17 residues. The CDR3 nucleotides read TGTGCCAGCAGCTTCCTAGCGGGCCCGAACCTTTACAATGAGCAGTTCTTC. Its protein is CASSFLAGPNLYNEQFF.

V is TRBV28 and J is TRBJ1-3, with 11 bases matching TRBD1. J was trimmed by 6 bases and V by 8 bases; bases with no gene match: 6. Germline assignment: CDR1 MDHEN and CDR2 SYDVKM. The CDR3 totals 14 residues. CDR3 loop: CASRGQGDVNTIYF. DNA for the CDR3: TGTGCCAGCCGGGGACAGGGGGATGTAAACACCATATATTTT.

The chain recombines TRBV7-2 with TRBJ2-7, with TRBD2 matching over 8 bases. The germline V gene encodes CDR1 SGHTA and CDR2 FQGNSA. This CDR3 spans 16 amino acids. J lost 2 bases, V lost 1 base, and 7 bases had no gene match. CDR3 sequence (DNA): TGTGCCAGCAGCTTAGTCGGAGCGGGAGTCGCCTACGAGCAGTACTTC. As protein: CASSLVGAGVAYEQYF. The whole variable domain, remainder taken from reference TRBV7-2 and TRBJ2-7, is GAGVSQSPSNKVTEKGKDVELRCDPISGHTALYWYRQSLGQGLEFLIYFQGNSAPDKSGLPSDRFSAERTGGSVSTLTIQRTQQEDSAVYLCASSLVGAGVAYEQYFGPGTRLTVT.

DNA for the CDR3: TGTGCCATCAGTGGGAACAGACTAGCCGAGAATGAGCAGTTCTTC. Translation gives CAISGNRLAENEQFF. J is TRBJ2-1 and V is TRBV10-3; 7 nucleotides align to TRBD2. CDR1 and CDR2 from the germline V gene are ENHRY and SYGVKD. The CDR3 has 15 amino acids. The V segment lost 4 bases and the J segment 7 bases; nucleotides outside the gene matches: 10.

In DNA form, the CDR3 reads TGTGCCAGCAGCGTAGCTCGGGGGGGCTACACCTTC. This codes for CASSVARGGYTF. This chain connects TRBV9 to TRBJ1-2, with a tentative D call TRBD1 (5 bases). V lost 0 bases and J lost 8, with 8 bases in between. The germline V gene encodes CDR1 SGDLS and CDR2 YYNGEE. There are 12 residues in the CDR3.

This chain links TRBV28 with TRBJ1-2; weak D call: TRBD1 (5 bases). V gave up 5 bases and J gave up 6 bases, with 16 bases separating them. The CDR3 has 14 amino acids. The germline V gene has CDR1 MDHEN and CDR2 SYDVKM. The CDR3 bases are TGTGCCAGCAGTCCATGGCAGGGTCAAAATGGCTACACCTTC. Encoded protein: CASSPWQGQNGYTF.

V and J are TRBV18 and TRBJ1-2, with a possible D match to TRBD1 (6 bases). Germline loops: CDR1 KGHSH, CDR2 LQKENI. Trimming stripped 5 bases from V and 1 base from J, with 8 bases between. This CDR3 is 13 amino acids long. The CDR3 sequence: CASSEDSNYGYTF. CDR3 DNA: TGTGCCAGCTCAGAGGACAGTAACTATGGCTACACCTTC.

This clone was seen only a few times. The chain has TRBV28 and TRBJ1-2; 9 bases align to TRBD1. Germline V gives CDR1 MDHEN, CDR2 SYDVKM. This CDR3 has 17 residues. After removal of 7 bases from V and 4 bases from J, the junction contained 16 bases not matched to a gene. The CDR3 here is CASTSPGQGPQGYGYTF. CDR3 sequence (DNA): TGTGCCAGCACCTCGCCGGGACAGGGACCTCAAGGCTATGGCTACACCTTC.

V and J are TRBV4-1 and TRBJ2-5, with TRBD2 matching over 8 bases. Germline assignment: CDR1 MGHRA and CDR2 YSYEKL. V dropped 1 base and J dropped 3; count of bases not matched to a gene: 10. The CDR3 is 17 residues long. The CDR3 DNA reads TGCGCCAGCAGCCAAGCTTCGGCAAGCGGGAGAAAAGAGACCCAGTACTTC. Translated: CASSQASASGRKETQYF.

This chain uses TRBV5-1 with TRBJ1-2; no firm D call. CDR1 and CDR2 (germline): SGHRS, YFSETQ. CDR3 size: 14 residues. The ends were cut back, 0 bases at V and 3 bases at J, with 9 bases in the middle. DNA of the CDR3: TGCGCCAGCAGCTTGGCCGTCGGACACTATGGCTACACCTTC. Protein product: CASSLAVGHYGYTF. The full variable domain, its missing parts supplied by reference TRBV5-1 and TRBJ1-2, is KAGVTQTPRYLIKTRGQQVTLSCSPISGHRSVSWYQQTPGQGLQFLFEYFSETQRNKGNFPGRFSGRQFSNSRSEMNVSTLELGDSALYLCASSLAVGHYGYTFGSGTRLTVV.

V usage is TRBV6-6 and J usage is TRBJ1-1; D remains unclear. The CDR3 extends over 15 amino acids. Germline values: CDR1 MNHNY, CDR2 SVGAGI (reference sequence). V lost 5 bases and J 0 bases, leaving 13 bases between the germline ends. CDR3 DNA: TGTGCCAGCAGTCAGACCGACCTTTTGAACACTGAAGCTTTCTTT. Translation gives CASSQTDLLNTEAFF.

The chain employs TRBV28 and TRBJ1-2, with D tentatively TRBD1 (5 bases). The CDR3 is 16 amino acids. Trimming removed 4 bases at V and 0 bases at J, with 15 bases between. Germline CDR1 MDHEN, CDR2 SYDVKM. DNA for the CDR3: TGTGCCAGCAGTTCCGCGGGGGAGGTAGCTAACTATGGCTACACCTTC. This codes for CASSSAGEVANYGYTF.

The chain joins TRBV28 to TRBJ2-3, with TRBD1 identical over 8 bases. Germline loops: CDR1 MDHEN, CDR2 SYDVKM. This CDR3 spans 15 amino acids. With 4 bases clipped from V and 6 bases from J, the junction kept 9 bases outside the gene matches. The CDR3 DNA is TGTGCCAGCAGTTATTACCGGGACAGGTCTGATACGCAGTATTTT. This encodes CASSYYRDRSDTQYF.

The V call is TRBV6-6, the J call TRBJ2-3, with TRBD1 matching over 11 bases. The CDR3 runs to 15 residues. V gave up 8 bases and J gave up 4 bases; unmatched junction bases: 8. Germline V gene data show CDR1 as MNHNY and CDR2 as SVGAGI (reference sequence). The CDR3 region is CASRDGQGASDTQYF. The CDR3 bases are TGTGCCAGCCGAGACGGACAGGGGGCGTCAGATACGCAGTATTTT.

This clone was counted a single time. This sequence joins TRBV6-6 and TRBJ2-2; TRBD1 is a possible D gene (5 bases). The CDR3 extends over 16 amino acids. Germline V gene sequence: CDR1 MNHNY, CDR2 SVGAGI (reference sequence). Trimming took off 3 bases at V and 1 base at J, with 12 bases between the two ends. The CDR3 sequence: CASSYNRLLNTGELFF. As DNA, the CDR3 is TGTGCCAGCAGTTATAACAGGTTATTGAACACCGGGGAGCTGTTTTTT.

V usage is TRBV10-3 and J usage is TRBJ2-5; perhaps TRBD1 as D (6 bases). Between the trimmed V and J ends, which lost 4 bases and 4 bases, there was a span of 19 bases. This CDR3 is built from 16 residues. Germline lookup yields CDR1 ENHRY and CDR2 SYGVKD. The CDR3 reads CAISGSPGHPPETQYF. The CDR3 DNA reads TGTGCCATCAGTGGGTCTCCGGGACACCCGCCAGAGACCCAGTACTTC.

This clone was counted a few times. The chain carries TRBV7-2 and TRBJ2-5, with 9 bases that match TRBD1. The CDR3 has 14 amino acids. CDR1 and CDR2 (germline): SGHTA, FQGNSA. Trimming took 8 bases from V and 5 from J; bases not matched to a gene: 9. The CDR3 nucleotides read TGTGCCAGCTCCAGGGACAGGGCGGTGGAGACCCAGTACTTC. It encodes CASSRDRAVETQYF.

This rearrangement joins TRBV29-1 to TRBJ2-5, with D perhaps matching TRBD1 or TRBD2 (6 bases each). The CDR3 length is 13 residues. The V and J ends lost 4 bases and 5 bases respectively, with 14 bases between them. In germline, CDR1 is SQVTM, CDR2 ANQGSEA. CDR3 loop: CSVGGTFRETQYF. The CDR3 DNA sequence: TGCAGCGTTGGCGGGACATTCAGGGAGACCCAGTACTTC.